The 10 T cell receptor beta chains below come from one sample, sequenced in a study of shared clonotypes between healthy human individuals. Clones were read by immunoSEQ multiplex PCR, and TCRdb kept only the in-frame ones, dropping some. This table has about 710,000 clones, less than 80% appearing once. Sample: memory CD4+ T cells sorted from blood. Subset meaning: CD45RA-negative fraction. The source of these receptors is a woman younger than 45 in good health.

The rearrangement joins TRBV5-8 to TRBJ2-3; TRBD2 agrees at 9 bases. Germline V gene lookup returns CDR1 SGHTS and CDR2 YDEGEE. V shed 2 bases and J 3 bases; nucleotides not matched to a gene: 1. The CDR3 extends over 14 amino acids. Written as DNA, the CDR3 is TGTGCCAGCAGCTTTAGCGGGAGAACAGATACGCAGTATTTT. Protein product: CASSFSGRTDTQYF.

This clone has just a few counts. V usage is TRBV30 and J usage is TRBJ2-1; D perhaps matches TRBD1 (5 bases). This CDR3 region has 15 residues. V lost 7 bases and J 7 bases, leaving 23 bases between the germline ends. Germline CDR1 GTSNPN, CDR2 SVGIG (reference sequence). CDR3 residues: CASHLKGRGHNEQFF. CDR3 bases: TGTGCCTCCCACTTAAAAGGAAGGGGCCATAATGAGCAGTTCTTC.

A single count supports this clone. The genes are TRBV15 and TRBJ1-2; D is undetermined. The V gene lost 4 bases and the J gene lost 4 bases, with 4 bases spanning the gap. The V gene's germline CDR1 is LNHNV and CDR2 YYDKDF (reference sequence). The CDR3 has 11 residues. CDR3 bases: TGTGCCACCAGCATAGGCTATGGCTACACCTTC. Translated: CATSIGYGYTF.

The gene calls are TRBV29-1 and TRBJ1-2; D is unresolved. The V gene lost 4 bases and the J gene lost 5 bases, with 11 bases spanning the gap. The CDR3 runs to 12 residues. Germline-derived CDR1 and CDR2 are SQVTM and ANQGSEA. The CDR3 bases are TGCAGCGTTGTGCCAGGAGGATATGGCTACACCTTC. Its translation is CSVVPGGYGYTF.

This chain joins TRBV7-9 and TRBJ2-7; tentatively, D is TRBD2 (6 bases). The V and J ends lost 5 bases and 7 bases respectively, with 15 bases between them. The germline V gene has CDR1 SEHNR and CDR2 FQNEAQ (reference sequence). This CDR3 comprises 13 residues. CDR3 residues: CASSRGTTREQYF. For the CDR3, the DNA is TGTGCCAGCAGCCGCGGGACCACCCGAGAGCAGTACTTC.

The chain links TRBV7-1 to TRBJ2-5; 9 bases align to TRBD1. The DNA end is more similar to TRBJ2-7, so the J call may be wrong. TRBV7-1 is an open reading frame whose function is uncertain. The CDR3 is 15 amino acids. The CDR3 region is CASSLAGTGLYEQYF. The CDR3 bases are TGTGCCAGCAGCTTGGCCGGGACAGGGTTGTACGAGCAGTACTTC.

The J gene is TRBJ1-1, the V gene TRBV6-1, with 8 bases fitting TRBD1. The V gene end was trimmed by 7 bases and the J gene end by 8 bases; junction bases not matched to a gene: 12. In germline, CDR1 is MNHNS, CDR2 SASEGT. This CDR3 is 14 amino acids long. The CDR3 region is CASNFPPGQEEAFF. The CDR3 nucleotides are TGTGCCAGCAATTTCCCTCCGGGACAGGAGGAAGCTTTCTTT.

V usage is TRBV11-2 and J usage is TRBJ2-2; the match to TRBD1 covers 8 bases. Germline CDR1 SGHAT, CDR2 FQNNGV. Trimming took 5 bases from V and 4 from J; bases not matched to a gene: 9. The CDR3 covers 16 residues. In DNA form, the CDR3 reads TGTGCCAGCAGCCGGACAGGGTGGGGTGCCACCGGGGAGCTGTTTTTT. Its protein is CASSRTGWGATGELFF.

This chain links TRBV7-9 with TRBJ1-1, with 9 nucleotides matching TRBD1. The germline gives CDR1 SEHNR, CDR2 FQNEAQ (reference sequence). V lost 9 bases, J lost 1 base, and 6 bases stayed unmatched. The CDR3 runs to 14 residues. The CDR3 DNA sequence: TGTGCCAGTAGTGGACAGGGGCCGAACACTGAAGCTTTCTTT. Translated, it gives CASSGQGPNTEAFF.

The chain is built from TRBV25-1 and TRBJ2-1; weak D call: TRBD2 (6 bases). The CDR3 extends over 15 amino acids. V was trimmed by 5 bases and J by 5 bases, leaving 16 bases between them. Looked up from germline, CDR1 is MGHDK and CDR2 is SYGVNS. This CDR3 is CASSQQSGDHNEQFF. The CDR3 nucleotides are TGTGCCAGCAGTCAGCAGTCGGGAGACCACAATGAGCAGTTCTTC. Looking up the rest from reference TRBV25-1 and TRBJ2-1 gives the full variable domain: EADIYQTPRYLVIGTGKKITLECSQTMGHDKMYWYQQDPGMELHLIHYSYGVNSTEKGDLSSESTVSRIRTEHFPLTLESARPSHTSQYLCASSQQSGDHNEQFFGPGTRLTVL.